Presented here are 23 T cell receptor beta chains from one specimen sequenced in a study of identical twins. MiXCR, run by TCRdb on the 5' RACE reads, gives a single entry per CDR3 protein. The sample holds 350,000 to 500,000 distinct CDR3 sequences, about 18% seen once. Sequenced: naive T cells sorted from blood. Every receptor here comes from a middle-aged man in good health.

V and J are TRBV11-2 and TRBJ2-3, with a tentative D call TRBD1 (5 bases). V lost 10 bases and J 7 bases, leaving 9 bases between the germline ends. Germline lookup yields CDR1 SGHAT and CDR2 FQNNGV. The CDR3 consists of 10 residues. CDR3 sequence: CATAGYTQYF. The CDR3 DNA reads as TGTGCCACCGCAGGGTATACGCAGTATTTT.

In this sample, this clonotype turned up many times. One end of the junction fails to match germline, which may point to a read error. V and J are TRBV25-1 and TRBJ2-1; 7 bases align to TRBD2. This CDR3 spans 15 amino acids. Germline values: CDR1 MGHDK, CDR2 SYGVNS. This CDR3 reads CASSEWGGSHNEQFF. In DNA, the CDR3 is TGTGCCAGCAGCGAATGGGGAGGGTCCCACAATGAGCAGTTCTTC.

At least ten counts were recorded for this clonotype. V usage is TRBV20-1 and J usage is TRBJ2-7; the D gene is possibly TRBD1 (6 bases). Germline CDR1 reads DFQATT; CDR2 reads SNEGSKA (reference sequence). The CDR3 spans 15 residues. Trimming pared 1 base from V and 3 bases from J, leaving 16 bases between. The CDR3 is CSARGPGQPFYEQYF. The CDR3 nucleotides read TGCAGTGCTAGAGGTCCGGGACAACCTTTCTACGAGCAGTACTTC.

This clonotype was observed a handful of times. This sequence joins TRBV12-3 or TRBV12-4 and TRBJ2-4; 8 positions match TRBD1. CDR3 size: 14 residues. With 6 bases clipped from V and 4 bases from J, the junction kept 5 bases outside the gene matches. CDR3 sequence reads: CASSVGQGKNIQYF. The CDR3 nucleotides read TGTGCCAGCAGCGTAGGACAGGGAAAAAACATTCAGTACTTC.

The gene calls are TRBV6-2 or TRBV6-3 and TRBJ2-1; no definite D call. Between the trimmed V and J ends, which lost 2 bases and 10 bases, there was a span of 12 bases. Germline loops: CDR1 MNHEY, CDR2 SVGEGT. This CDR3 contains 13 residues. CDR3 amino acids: CASSYRSGAEQFF. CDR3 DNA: TGTGCCAGCAGTTACCGTTCGGGTGCCGAGCAGTTCTTC.

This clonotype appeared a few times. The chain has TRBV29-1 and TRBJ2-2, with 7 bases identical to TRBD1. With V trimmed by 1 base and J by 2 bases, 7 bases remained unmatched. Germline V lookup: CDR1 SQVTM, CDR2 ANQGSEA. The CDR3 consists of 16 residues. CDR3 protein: CSVEVRRQGNTGELFF. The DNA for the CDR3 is TGCAGCGTTGAAGTAAGGAGACAGGGCAACACCGGGGAGCTGTTTTTT.

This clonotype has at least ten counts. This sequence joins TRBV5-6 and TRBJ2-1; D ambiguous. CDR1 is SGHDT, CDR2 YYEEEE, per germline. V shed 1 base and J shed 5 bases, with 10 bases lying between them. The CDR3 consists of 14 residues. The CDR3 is CASSLRVRHNEQFF. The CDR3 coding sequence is TGTGCCAGCAGCTTGAGGGTAAGGCACAATGAGCAGTTCTTC.

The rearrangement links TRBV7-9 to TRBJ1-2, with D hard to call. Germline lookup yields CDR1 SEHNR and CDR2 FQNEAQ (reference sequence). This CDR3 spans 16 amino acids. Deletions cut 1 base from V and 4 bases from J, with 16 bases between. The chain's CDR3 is CASSLVSAGGSYGYTF. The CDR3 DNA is TGTGCCAGCAGCTTAGTATCGGCAGGAGGTTCCTATGGCTACACCTTC.

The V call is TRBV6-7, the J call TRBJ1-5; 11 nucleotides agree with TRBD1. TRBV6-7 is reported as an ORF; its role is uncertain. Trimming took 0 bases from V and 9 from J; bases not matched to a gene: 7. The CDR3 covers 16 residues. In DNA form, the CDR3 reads TGTGCCAGCAGTTACTCGGACAGGGGGCTTGGTCGGCCCCAGCATTTT. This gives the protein CASSYSDRGLGRPQHF.

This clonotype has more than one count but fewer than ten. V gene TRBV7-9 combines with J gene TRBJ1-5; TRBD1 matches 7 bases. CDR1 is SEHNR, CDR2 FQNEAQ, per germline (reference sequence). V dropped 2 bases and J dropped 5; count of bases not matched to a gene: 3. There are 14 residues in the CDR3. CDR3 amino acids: CASSLSDRDQPQHF. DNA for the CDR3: TGTGCCAGCAGCTTAAGCGACAGGGATCAGCCCCAGCATTTT.

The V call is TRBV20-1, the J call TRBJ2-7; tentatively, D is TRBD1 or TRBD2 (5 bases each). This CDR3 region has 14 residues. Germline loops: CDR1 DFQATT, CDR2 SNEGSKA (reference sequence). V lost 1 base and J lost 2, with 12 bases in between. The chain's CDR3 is CSARAGTAPYEQYF. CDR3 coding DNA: TGCAGTGCTAGAGCCGGGACGGCCCCCTACGAGCAGTACTTC.

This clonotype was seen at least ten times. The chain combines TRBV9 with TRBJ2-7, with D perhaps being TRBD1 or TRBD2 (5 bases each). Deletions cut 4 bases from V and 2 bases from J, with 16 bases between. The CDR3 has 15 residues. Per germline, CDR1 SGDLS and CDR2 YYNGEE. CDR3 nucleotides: TGTGCCAGCAGCTCAACCGGGACGCCACCCTACGAGCAGTACTTC. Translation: CASSSTGTPPYEQYF.

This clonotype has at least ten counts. CDR3 amino acids: CSVWGGQGQETQYF. CDR3 in DNA: TGCAGCGTATGGGGGGGACAGGGTCAAGAGACCCAGTACTTC. The V and J genes are TRBV29-1 and TRBJ2-5; TRBD1 matches 9 bases. The CDR3 spans 14 residues. V lost 6 bases, J lost 2 bases, and 7 bases stayed unmatched. The germline CDR1 and CDR2 sequences are SQVTM and ANQGSEA.

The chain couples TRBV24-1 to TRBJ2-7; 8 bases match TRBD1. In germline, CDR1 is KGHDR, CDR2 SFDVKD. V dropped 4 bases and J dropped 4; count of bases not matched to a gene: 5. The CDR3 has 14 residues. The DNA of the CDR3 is TGTGCCACCAGTGAGGCCGGGACAGGATACGAGCAGTACTTC. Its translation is CATSEAGTGYEQYF.

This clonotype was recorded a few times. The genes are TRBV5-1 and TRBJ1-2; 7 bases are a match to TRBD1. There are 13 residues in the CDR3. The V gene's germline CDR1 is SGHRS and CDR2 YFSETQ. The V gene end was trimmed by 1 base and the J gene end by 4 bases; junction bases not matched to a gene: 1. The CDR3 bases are TGCGCCAGCAGCTTGACAGGGGCCTATGGCTACACCTTC. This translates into CASSLTGAYGYTF.

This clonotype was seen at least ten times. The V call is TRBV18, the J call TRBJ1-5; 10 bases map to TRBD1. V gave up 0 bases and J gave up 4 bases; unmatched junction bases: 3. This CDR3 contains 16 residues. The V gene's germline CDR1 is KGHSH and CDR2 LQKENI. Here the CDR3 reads CASSPPGQGTNQPQHF. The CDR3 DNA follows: TGTGCCAGCTCACCACCGGGACAGGGGACGAATCAGCCCCAGCATTTT.

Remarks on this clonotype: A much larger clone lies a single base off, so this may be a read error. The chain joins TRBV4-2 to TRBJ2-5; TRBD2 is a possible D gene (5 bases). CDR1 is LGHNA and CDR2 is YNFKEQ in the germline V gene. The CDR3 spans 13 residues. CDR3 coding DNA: TGTGCCGGCAGCCAAGCGGCAGGCGAGACCCAGTACTTC. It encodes CAGSQAAGETQYF.

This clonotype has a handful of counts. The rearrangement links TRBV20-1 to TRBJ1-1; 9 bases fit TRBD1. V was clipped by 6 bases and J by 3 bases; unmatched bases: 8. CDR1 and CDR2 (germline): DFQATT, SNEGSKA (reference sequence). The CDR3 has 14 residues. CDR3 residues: CSADGTGRDTEAFF. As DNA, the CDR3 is TGCAGTGCCGATGGGACAGGGCGCGACACTGAAGCTTTCTTT.

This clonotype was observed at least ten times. The CDR3 reads CATSDRGRGTDTQYF. CDR3 DNA sequence: TGTGCCACCAGTGATCGGGGACGGGGCACAGATACGCAGTATTTT. The rearrangement links TRBV24-1 to TRBJ2-3, with D perhaps TRBD1 or TRBD2 (5 bases each). Germline V gene data show CDR1 as KGHDR and CDR2 as SFDVKD. V lost 3 bases and J 1 base, leaving 10 bases between the germline ends. The CDR3 spans 15 residues.

CDR3: CASSLRTGTQYF. The CDR3 coding sequence is TGTGCCAGCAGCTTGCGGACGGGGACCCAGTACTTC. The V call is TRBV7-2, the J call TRBJ2-5; D is undetermined. This CDR3 region has 12 residues. Germline loops: CDR1 SGHTA, CDR2 FQGNSA. Trimming shortened V by 3 bases and J by 7 bases, and 9 bases separated the two germline ends.

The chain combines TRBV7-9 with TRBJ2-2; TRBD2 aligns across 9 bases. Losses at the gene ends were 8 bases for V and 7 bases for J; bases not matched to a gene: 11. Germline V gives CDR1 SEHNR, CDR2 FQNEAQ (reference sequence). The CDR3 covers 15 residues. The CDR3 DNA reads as TGTGCCAGCGATGGCGGGGGGGCCTATGTCGGGGAGCTGTTTTTT. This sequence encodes CASDGGGAYVGELFF.

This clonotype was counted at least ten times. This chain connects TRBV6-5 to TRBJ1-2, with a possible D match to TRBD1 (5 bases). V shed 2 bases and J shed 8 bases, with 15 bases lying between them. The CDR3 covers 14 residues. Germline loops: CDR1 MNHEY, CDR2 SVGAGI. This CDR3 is CASSYRAGDGGYTF. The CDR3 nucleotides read TGTGCCAGCAGTTACAGGGCGGGGGACGGCGGCTACACCTTC.

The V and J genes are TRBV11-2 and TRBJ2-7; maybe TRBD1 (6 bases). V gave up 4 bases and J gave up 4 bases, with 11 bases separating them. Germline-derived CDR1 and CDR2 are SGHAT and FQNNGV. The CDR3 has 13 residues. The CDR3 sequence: CASSWTELYEQYF. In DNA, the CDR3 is TGTGCCAGCAGCTGGACAGAACTATACGAGCAGTACTTC.